The T cell receptor (beta chain) described here comes from a study of T cell responses to AZD1222 COVID-19 vaccine (dated by TCRdb to 2020 to 2023). Broadly, across the study: Because spike-specific TCR depth and breadth did not differ between the two schedules, AZD1222 recipients who got a second dose at roughly 4 weeks were pooled with those who got a second dose at roughly 12 weeks. TCR sequencing was performed for 230 to 250 trial participants, of whom around 210 were given two doses of AZD1222 and around 26 were given two doses of MenACWY control vaccine. Trial participants were enrolled into age subgroups of 18-55, 56-69 and 70-plus years, which contained about 160, 30 and 59 TCR-sequenced participants, respectively.

The CDR3 regions of human TCRbeta chains were analyzed by immunosequencing. As for the original processing: Repertoire TCRs were checked for matches against a reference library of SARS-CoV-2-specific TCRs that had been generated using the MIRA antigen-specificity platform. Breadth meant the fraction of unique TCRs that were SARS-CoV-2-associated, whereas depth meant the fraction of total T cells that were SARS-CoV-2-associated. Using the MIRA data, each spike-specific TCR was assigned both to the spike region to which the TCR was reactive and to a CD4 or CD8 class. Log10-transformed breadth and depth values were compared by one-way ANOVA with Sidak's multiple comparisons tests. This is the immuneACCESS table as TCRdb keeps it, with only in-frame sequences that have V and J called. A part of the clones is gone; compared with another copy, unresolved V genes explain less than half, and the rest is unexplained. From that table come the V and J calls and clone size; the DNA was used to work out D and trimming. A total of around 200,000 clones appear in this sample, around 90% of them only once. Of the sample, approximately 0.5% is held by the ten largest clones.

Reading the label with the study, this specimen's time point is: baseline before first vaccination. Samples from vaccinated people were obtained from the UK trials COV001 and COV002, which included a single-blind randomized controlled phase 2/3 trial of AZD1222 (ChAdOx1 nCoV-19) in healthy adults. For TCRbeta chain sequencing, PBMC samples were collected from trial participants at day 0 and at day 28 after the second dose. Taken from the germline V gene (reference sequence), the CDR1 and CDR2 loops are WNHNN and SYGVQD. Taken from cysteine to phenylalanine, the CDR3 has 15 residues. Kept here is only the CDR3 DNA, which spans 45 bases and is read in frame from base 1. V loses 4 bases at its end and J loses 7 bases; junction bases beyond the gene matches: 7. The investigation overall reported the following: Vaccine-associated CD4 TCRs spanned the whole spike protein, with dominant responses in regions 160-218 and 743-854. Reportedly, close to half of the unique spike-specific TCRs recognized epitopes lying outside the regions that are mutated in the B.1.351 and B.1.1.7 variants. In the small 56-69-year group, the increase in depth fell short of significance, most likely because of low power. Because no day 14 peak-response samples were available, repertoires were characterized only after the peak T cell response. Conclusions about previously exposed vaccinees were limited because only a handful of AZD1222 recipients were SARS-CoV-2 seropositive at baseline. A significant rise in spike-specific TCR breadth and depth was observed after two AZD1222 doses relative to day 0 and relative to MenACWY recipients. Participants were mostly white British and included more females than males, and it was suggested by the authors that clonal diversity may have been underestimated.

Concerning this clone itself: Its binding antigen is unknown. Base-call qualities are not available, and no considerably larger clone is one nucleotide away.

This chain joins TRBV10-1 to TRBJ2-1, and TRBD2 aligns with 10 junction nucleotides. Sequenced material: peripheral blood, taken on day 0 of AZD1222 vaccination. The TCR comes from an adult in good health. The CDR3 in this case is CASSGSLAGANEQFF. The DNA sequence is as follows: TGCGCCAGCAGTGGGTCCCTAGCGGGAGCTAATGAGCAGTTCTTC.